A single TCR beta chain is shown here with its context. Its cognate antigen is unknown. These donors counted as nominally healthy when sampled, but unrecorded immune exposures were likely. Trimming left V 5 bases short and J 4 bases short, with 12 bases between. Per germline, CDR1 LNHDA and CDR2 SQIVND (reference sequence). The CDR3 covers 15 residues. The record originates from a study of cytomegalovirus exposure and HLA in healthy donors. Findings of the study overall: In a later analysis, several top co-occurrence clusters appeared linked to parvovirus B19, influenza, CMV and Epstein-Barr virus.

Primers included in the PCR were 60 Vbeta and 13 Jbeta primers. Sequenced by immunoSEQ multiplex PCR; TCRdb stores in-frame clones only, minus some. The sample lists fewer than 95,000 clones, around 81% occurring once. Sequencing was performed on PBMCs. The rearrangement joins TRBV19 to TRBJ1-6; D uncertain. The source of this sequence is a man aged 18-30 years in good health and CMV-seronegative. CDR3 sequence: CASSDLTGYNSPLHF. The CDR3 DNA reads as TGTGCCAGTAGTGACTTAACGGGGTATAATTCACCCCTCCACTTT.